A single sample is the source of the 9 T cell receptor beta chains below, sequenced in a study of blood T cell repertoires in COVID-19. The repertoire was sequenced with immunoSEQ multiplex PCR; TCRdb's copy has only in-frame clones and lacks some. The sample lists around 120,000 clones; 87% were seen once. The specimen sequenced was peripheral blood. These receptors came from a human donor in a cohort sampled during active COVID-19.

The CDR3 coding sequence is TGTGCCAGCAGCTCACCCCGGGGACAGCTCACAGATACGCAGTATTTT. Translated: CASSSPRGQLTDTQYF. The J gene is TRBJ2-3, the V gene TRBV6-6; 7 positions agree with TRBD1. The CDR3 runs to 16 residues. V was pared by 6 bases and J by 2 bases, with 11 bases of the junction left unmatched. Germline CDR1 reads MNHNY; CDR2 reads SVGAGI (reference sequence).

The chain carries TRBV19 and TRBJ2-7; 7 bases map to TRBD1. The CDR3 is made up of 14 amino acids. V lost 5 bases, J lost 3 bases, and 7 bases stayed unmatched. From germline, CDR1 is LNHDA and CDR2 SQIVND (reference sequence). DNA of the CDR3: TGTGCCAGTAGTTCCGGGACAGTGAACTACGAGCAGTACTTC. Amino acid sequence: CASSSGTVNYEQYF.

This sequence joins TRBV4-1 and TRBJ2-1; TRBD1 agrees at 7 bases. CDR1 is MGHRA, CDR2 YSYEKL, per germline. After removal of 3 bases from V and 5 bases from J, the junction contained 7 bases not matched to a gene. This CDR3 has 15 residues. As DNA, the CDR3 is TGCGCCAGCAGCCATACCTCAGACAGGGACAATGAGCAGTTCTTC. It translates to CASSHTSDRDNEQFF.

The CDR3 DNA follows: TGTGCCAGCAATCGAACAGGGGGCACTGAAGCTTTCTTT. This translates into CASNRTGGTEAFF. J is TRBJ1-1 and V is TRBV2; TRBD1 matches at 8 bases. The CDR3 length is 13 residues. Trimming removed 7 bases from V and 4 bases from J; junction bases left unmatched: 5. CDR1 is SNHLY and CDR2 is FYNNEI in the germline V gene.

V is TRBV3-1 (or the pseudogene TRBV3-2) and J is TRBJ2-7; no clear D gene. V lost 0 bases, J lost 9 bases, and 12 bases lay in between. Germline V lookup: CDR1 LGHDT, CDR2 YNNKEL (reference sequence). This CDR3 region has 13 residues. The CDR3 DNA reads as TGTGCCAGCAGCCAAGATATTGCGACAATGCAGTACTTC. Its translation is CASSQDIATMQYF.

The rearrangement links TRBV28 to TRBJ1-1; D is undetermined. CDR1 and CDR2 from the germline V gene are MDHEN and SYDVKM. V was trimmed by 10 bases and J by 6 bases, leaving 30 bases between them. The CDR3 is 17 residues long. CDR3 in amino acids: CATKQWRSGSRYAEAFF. The CDR3 nucleotides are TGTGCCACAAAGCAGTGGCGTAGCGGATCGCGGTACGCTGAAGCTTTCTTT. Combining the CDR3 with reference TRBV28 and TRBJ1-1 gives the whole variable domain DVKVTQSSRYLVKRTGEKVFLECVQDMDHENMFWYRQDPGLGLRLIYFSYDVKMKEKGDIPEGYSVSREKKERFSLILESASTNQTSMYLCATKQWRSGSRYAEAFFGQGTRLTVV.

The count of this clone is one. Within the sample, other DNA sequences also encode this same CDR3. This sequence joins TRBV19 and TRBJ1-2, with D hard to call. Looked up from germline, CDR1 is LNHDA and CDR2 is SQIVND (reference sequence). Trimming left V 4 bases short and J 2 bases short, with 11 bases between. CDR3 length: 14 residues. For the CDR3, the DNA is TGTGCCAGTAGTACCCAGCCGGGAAACTATGGCTACACCTTC. Amino acids: CASSTQPGNYGYTF.

The DNA for the CDR3 is TGTGCCAGCAGTTTAGATTTTCGTAGCGCTACAGATACGCAGTATTTT. This codes for CASSLDFRSATDTQYF. The rearrangement uses TRBV27 and TRBJ2-3; maybe TRBD2 (5 bases). Germline loops: CDR1 MNHEY, CDR2 SMNVEV (reference sequence). This CDR3 is 16 amino acids long. The V end was cut by 2 bases, the J end by 3 bases, with 15 bases between.

V gene TRBV28 combines with J gene TRBJ2-7; 11 bases agree with TRBD2. The CDR3 length is 15 residues. The germline gives CDR1 MDHEN, CDR2 SYDVKM. V shed 4 bases, J shed 3 bases, and the junction held 5 bases outside the gene matches. CDR3 in amino acids: CASSSGLAELYEQYF. The DNA of the CDR3 is TGTGCCAGCAGTTCGGGACTAGCGGAGCTCTACGAGCAGTACTTC.